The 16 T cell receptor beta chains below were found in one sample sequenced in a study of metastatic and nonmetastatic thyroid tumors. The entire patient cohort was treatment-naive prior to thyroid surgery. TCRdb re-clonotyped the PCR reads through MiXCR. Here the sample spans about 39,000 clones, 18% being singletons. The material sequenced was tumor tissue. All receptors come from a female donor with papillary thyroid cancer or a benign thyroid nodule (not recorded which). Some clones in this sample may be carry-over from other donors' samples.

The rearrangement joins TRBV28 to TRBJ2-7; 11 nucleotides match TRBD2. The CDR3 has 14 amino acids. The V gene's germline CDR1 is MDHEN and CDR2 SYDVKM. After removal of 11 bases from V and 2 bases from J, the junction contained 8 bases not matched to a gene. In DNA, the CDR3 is TGTGCCGCCGTGGGGACTAGCGGAACCTACGAGCAGTACTTC. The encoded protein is CAAVGTSGTYEQYF.

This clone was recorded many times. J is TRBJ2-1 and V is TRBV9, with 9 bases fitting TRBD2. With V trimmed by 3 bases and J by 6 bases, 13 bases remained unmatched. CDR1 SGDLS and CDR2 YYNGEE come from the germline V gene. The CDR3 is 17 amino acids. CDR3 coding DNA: TGTGCCAGCAGCGCCGAGGTAGCGGGAGAGGTGGGCAATGAGCAGTTCTTC. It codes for CASSAEVAGEVGNEQFF.

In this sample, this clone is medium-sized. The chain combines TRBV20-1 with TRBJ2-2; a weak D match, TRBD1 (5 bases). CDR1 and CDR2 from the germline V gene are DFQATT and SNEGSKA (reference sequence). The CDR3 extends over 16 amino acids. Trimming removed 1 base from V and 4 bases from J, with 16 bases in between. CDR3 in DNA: TGCAGTGCTAGAGTGCAGGGCCTAACCTCCACCGGGGAGCTGTTTTTT. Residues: CSARVQGLTSTGELFF.

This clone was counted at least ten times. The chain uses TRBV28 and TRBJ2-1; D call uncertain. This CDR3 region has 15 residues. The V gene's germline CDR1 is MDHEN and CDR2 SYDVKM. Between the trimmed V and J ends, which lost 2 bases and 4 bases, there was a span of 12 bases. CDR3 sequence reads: CASSLTRTLYNEQFF. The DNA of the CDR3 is TGTGCCAGCAGTTTAACCCGGACCCTTTACAATGAGCAGTTCTTC.

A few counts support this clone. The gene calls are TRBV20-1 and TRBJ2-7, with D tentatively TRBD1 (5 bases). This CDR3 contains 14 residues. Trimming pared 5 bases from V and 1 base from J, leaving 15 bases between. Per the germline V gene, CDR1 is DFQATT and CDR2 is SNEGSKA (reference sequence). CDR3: CSALRRGGSYEQYF. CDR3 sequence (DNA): TGCAGTGCTCTCCGAAGGGGTGGGTCCTACGAGCAGTACTTC.

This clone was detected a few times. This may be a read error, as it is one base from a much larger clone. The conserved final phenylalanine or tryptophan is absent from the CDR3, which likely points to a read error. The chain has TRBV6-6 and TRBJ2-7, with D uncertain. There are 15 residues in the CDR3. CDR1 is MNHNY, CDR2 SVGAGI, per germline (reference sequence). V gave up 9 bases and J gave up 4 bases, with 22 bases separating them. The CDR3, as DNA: TGTGCCAGAAATTATCGATCGGGCGTCGGGTACGAGCAGTACCTC. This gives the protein CARNYRSGVGYEQYL.

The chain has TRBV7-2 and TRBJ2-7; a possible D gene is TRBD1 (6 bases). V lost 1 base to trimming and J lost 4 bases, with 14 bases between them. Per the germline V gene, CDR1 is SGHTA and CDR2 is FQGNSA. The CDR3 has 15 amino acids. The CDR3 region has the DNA TGTGCCAGCAGCTTAGGGGACACCCTATGGTACGAGCAGTACTTC. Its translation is CASSLGDTLWYEQYF.

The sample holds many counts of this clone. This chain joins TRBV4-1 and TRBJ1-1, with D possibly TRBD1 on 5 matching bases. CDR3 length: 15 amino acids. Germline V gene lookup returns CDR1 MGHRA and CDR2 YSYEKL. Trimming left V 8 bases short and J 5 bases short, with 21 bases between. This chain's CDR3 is CASSRDGTLSTEAFF. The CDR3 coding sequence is TGCGCCAGCTCCCGGGACGGAACCCTGAGTACTGAAGCTTTCTTT.

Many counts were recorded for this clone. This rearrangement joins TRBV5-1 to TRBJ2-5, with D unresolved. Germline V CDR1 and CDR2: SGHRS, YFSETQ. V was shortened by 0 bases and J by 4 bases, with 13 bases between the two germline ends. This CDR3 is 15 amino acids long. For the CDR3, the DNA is TGCGCCAGCAGCTTGGCCCTTAGGGCCTCAGAGACCCAGTACTTC. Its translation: CASSLALRASETQYF.

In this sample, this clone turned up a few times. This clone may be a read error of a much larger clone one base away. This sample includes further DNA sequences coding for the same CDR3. The CDR3 DNA reads as TGTGCCTGGAGTGTCCGTCAGCAAGCTTTCTTT. It encodes CAWSVRQQAFF. The chain employs TRBV30 and TRBJ1-1; D unresolved. Germline V gives CDR1 GTSNPN, CDR2 SVGIG (reference sequence). The CDR3 length is 11 residues. Trimming removed 0 bases at V and 9 bases at J, with 8 bases between. Full variable domain (outside the CDR3, taken from reference TRBV30 and TRBJ1-1): SQTIHQWPATLVQPVGSPLSLECTVEGTSNPNLYWYRQAAGRGLQLLFYSVGIGQISSEVPQNLSASRPQDRQFILSSKKLLLSDSGFYLCAWSVRQQAFFGQGTRLTVV.

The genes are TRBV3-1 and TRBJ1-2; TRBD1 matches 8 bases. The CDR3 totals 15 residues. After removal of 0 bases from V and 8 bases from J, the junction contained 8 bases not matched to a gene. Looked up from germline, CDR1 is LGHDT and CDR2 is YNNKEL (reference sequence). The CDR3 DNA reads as TGTGCCAGCAGCCAAGATAGGTGGACAGGGATCGGCTACACCTTC. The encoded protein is CASSQDRWTGIGYTF. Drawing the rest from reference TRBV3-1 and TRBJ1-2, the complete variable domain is DTAVSQTPKYLVTQMGNDKSIKCEQNLGHDTMYWYKQDSKKFLKIMFSYNNKELIINETVPNRFSPKSPDKAHLNLHINSLELGDSAVYFCASSQDRWTGIGYTFGSGTRLTVV.

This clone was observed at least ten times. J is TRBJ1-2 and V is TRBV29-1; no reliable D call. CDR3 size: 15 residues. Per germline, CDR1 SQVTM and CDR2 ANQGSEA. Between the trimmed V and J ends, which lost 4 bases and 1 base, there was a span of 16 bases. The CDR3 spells CSVGGGRGNNYGYTF. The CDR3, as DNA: TGCAGCGTTGGCGGAGGACGCGGGAATAACTATGGCTACACCTTC.

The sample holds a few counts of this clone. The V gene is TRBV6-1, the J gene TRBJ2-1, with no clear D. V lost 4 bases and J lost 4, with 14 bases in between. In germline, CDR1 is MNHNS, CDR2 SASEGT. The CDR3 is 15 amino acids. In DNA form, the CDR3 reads TGTGCCAGCAGTGCGGGCAGTACTTTATACAATGAGCAGTTCTTC. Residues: CASSAGSTLYNEQFF.

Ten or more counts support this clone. In DNA, the CDR3 is TGTGCCAGCAGACGCCCCGGGTCTGGAAACACCATATATTTT. Translating it yields CASRRPGSGNTIYF. The gene calls are TRBV6-2 or TRBV6-3 and TRBJ1-3; D unresolved. Looked up from germline, CDR1 is MNHEY and CDR2 is SVGEGT. The CDR3 has 14 residues. V gave up 6 bases and J gave up 1 base, with 10 bases separating them.

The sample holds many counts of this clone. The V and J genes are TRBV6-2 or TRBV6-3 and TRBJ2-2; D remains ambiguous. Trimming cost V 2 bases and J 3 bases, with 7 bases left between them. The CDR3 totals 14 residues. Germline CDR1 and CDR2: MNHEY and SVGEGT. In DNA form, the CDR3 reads TGTGCCAGCAGTTACCCCGGATACACCGGGGAGCTGTTTTTT. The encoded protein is CASSYPGYTGELFF.

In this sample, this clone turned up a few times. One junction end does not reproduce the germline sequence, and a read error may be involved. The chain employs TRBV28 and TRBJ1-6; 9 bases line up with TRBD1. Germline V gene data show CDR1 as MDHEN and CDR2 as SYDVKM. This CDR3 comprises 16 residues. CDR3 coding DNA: TGTGCCAGCAGTTCTCGGACAGGGGCTGTTAATTTACCCCTCCACTTT. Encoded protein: CASSSRTGAVNLPLHF.